Presented here are 6 T cell receptor beta chains from one specimen sequenced in a study of coeliac disease. Assay used: immunoSEQ multiplex PCR; TCRdb lists only in-frame clones, some missing. The table includes a few thousand clones, around 67% detected once. The antigens of these receptors remain unknown. Notes on the study in general: In active celiac disease, intraepithelial and lamina propria TRB and TRG repertoires were less clonal than controls.

The sequenced sample consisted of intraepithelial lymphocytes from the gut. Source of these receptors: a man in his 70s with active celiac disease.

In this sample, this clone turned up a few times. The rearrangement uses TRBV10-3 and TRBJ1-1; D is unclear. Trimming removed 8 bases from V and 3 bases from J, with 7 bases in between. Germline V CDR1 and CDR2: ENHRY, SYGVKD. The CDR3 contains 11 residues. The CDR3 loop reads CAIQGDTEAFF. The CDR3 nucleotides read TGTGCCATCCAAGGAGACACTGAAGCTTTCTTT.

The gene calls are TRBV9 and TRBJ2-5, with 9 positions matching TRBD1. The DNA end is more similar to TRBJ2-7, so the J call may be wrong. Germline CDR1 and CDR2: SGDLS and YYNGEE. The CDR3 totals 14 residues. CDR3: CASSAEDRGHEQYF. The CDR3, as DNA: TGTGCCAGCAGCGCCGAGGACAGGGGCCACGAGCAGTACTTC.

This clone appeared once. J is TRBJ2-2 and V is TRBV30; no clear D gene. The germline V gene encodes CDR1 GTSNPN and CDR2 SVGIG (reference sequence). The CDR3 runs to 16 residues. Trimming removed 0 bases from V and 1 base from J, with 12 bases in between. CDR3 DNA: TGTGCCTGGAGTGTCCCCGGCGGATTGAACACCGGGGAGCTGTTTTTT. It codes for CAWSVPGGLNTGELFF.

The chain uses TRBV9 and TRBJ1-1; 7 bases agree with TRBD1. Per the germline V gene, CDR1 is SGDLS and CDR2 is YYNGEE. The CDR3 loop spans 14 amino acids. V trimming: 5 bases; J trimming: 3 bases; junction bases outside the gene matches: 7. This CDR3 reads CASSQLTGDTEAFF. CDR3 DNA sequence: TGTGCCAGCAGTCAACTTACAGGGGACACTGAAGCTTTCTTT.

This clone showed up just once. V usage is TRBV9 and J usage is TRBJ1-6; D remains unclear. This CDR3 comprises 14 residues. CDR1 is SGDLS and CDR2 is YYNGEE in the germline V gene. The V end was cut by 0 bases, the J end by 10 bases, with 11 bases between. The CDR3 spells CASSVEGYSSPLHF. In DNA, the CDR3 is TGTGCCAGCAGCGTAGAAGGCTACAGCTCACCCCTCCACTTT.

There are a few counts of this clone. The chain recombines TRBV7-2 with TRBJ2-1; 9 bases fit TRBD1. The ends lost 5 bases at V and 3 bases at J; junction bases unmatched: 8. This CDR3 is 16 amino acids long. Germline assignment: CDR1 SGHTA and CDR2 FQGNSA. The CDR3 sequence: CASSLSTGGYYNEQFF. CDR3 bases: TGTGCCAGCAGCCTCAGTACAGGGGGCTACTACAATGAGCAGTTCTTC.